This note documents a single TCR beta chain sequence. As yet, its antigen is unknown. This entry is derived from a study of shared clonotypes between healthy human individuals. Study information: A couple of women and a few men aged 18 to 49 made up the donors.

Germline CDR1 is LNHDA and CDR2 is SQIVND (reference sequence). Trimming removed 4 bases from V and 5 bases from J, with 14 bases in between. There are 14 residues in the CDR3. Whole-study findings and limits: Measured sharing among donors was expected to vary with sequencing depth.

Execution of the assay was at deep level. Measured with immunoSEQ multiplex PCR; TCRdb has only the in-frame clones, and not every one. This sample carries 2 million to 2.5 million clones, around 93% of them seen once, and the ten largest clones take 0.37%. Material for sequencing was naive CD4+ T cells from PBMCs. Subset here: CD45RA+ positively selected. The sequence was obtained from a man between 18 and 29 years old in good health. Some clones in this sample may be carry-over from other donors' samples. The J gene is TRBJ1-2, the V gene TRBV19; the D gene is possibly TRBD1 (6 bases). The CDR3 loop reads CASSSNDRTYGYTF. The CDR3 DNA is TGTGCCAGTAGTAGCAACGACAGGACGTATGGCTACACCTTC.